This T cell receptor (beta chain) was retrieved from a study of control samples from healthy donors and cancer patients. The CDR3 loop spans 13 amino acids. The V end lost 2 bases, the J end lost 5 bases, and 12 bases lay between the germline ends. CDR1 GTSNPN and CDR2 SVGIG come from the germline V gene (reference sequence). The repertoire was sequenced with immunoSEQ multiplex PCR; TCRdb's copy has only in-frame clones and lacks some. Of over 90,000 clones in the sample, roughly nine tenths are singletons; the top ten hold 2% to 2.5%. This clone turned up a few times. Sample: blood. The sequence was collected from a young woman in good health. The chain joins TRBV30 to TRBJ1-1; the D gene is possibly TRBD1 (5 bases). The CDR3 DNA reads TGTGCCTGGAGTAAGGAGGGGAGGACTGAAGCTTTCTTT. The encoded protein is CAWSKEGRTEAFF. The whole variable domain, filled in from reference TRBV30 and TRBJ1-1, reads SQTIHQWPATLVQPVGSPLSLECTVEGTSNPNLYWYRQAAGRGLQLLFYSVGIGQISSEVPQNLSASRPQDRQFILSSKKLLLSDSGFYLCAWSKEGRTEAFFGQGTRLTVV.